One sample yielded the 30 T cell receptor beta chains listed below, sequenced in a study of T cells after yellow fever vaccination. TCRdb re-called the 5' RACE reads through MiXCR, storing one row per CDR3 protein. The sample contains 620,000 or so distinct CDR3 sequences, about 15% of which appear only once. Sequences were derived from PBMCs, sampled about 5 days after the first yellow fever vaccination. The source is a man aged 18 to 35 who received the YFV17D yellow fever vaccine.

The rearrangement uses TRBV13 and TRBJ1-4; D is perhaps TRBD1 (6 bases). V was cut by 4 bases and J by 8 bases, with 14 bases left in between. CDR1 PRHDT and CDR2 FYEKMQ come from the germline V gene (reference sequence). The CDR3 loop spans 14 amino acids. As DNA, the CDR3 is TGTGCCAGCAGCTCAGACGGGGGGCTCGAAAAACTGTTTTTT. Its translation is CASSSDGGLEKLFF.

The chain recombines TRBV7-3 with TRBJ2-1; D unclear. Germline V CDR1 and CDR2: SGHTA, FQGTGA. V lost 2 bases to trimming and J lost 8 bases, with 13 bases between them. The CDR3 runs 14 residues. The CDR3 region is CASSLGVRLDEQFF. The DNA for the CDR3 is TGTGCCAGCAGCTTAGGTGTCAGGCTGGATGAGCAGTTCTTC.

The chain uses TRBV20-1 and TRBJ1-3; no clear D gene. Deletions cut 0 bases from V and 3 bases from J, with 9 bases between. The CDR3 is made up of 14 amino acids. Germline V gene lookup returns CDR1 DFQATT and CDR2 SNEGSKA (reference sequence). The CDR3 region is CSAREVRSGNTIYF. In DNA, the CDR3 is TGCAGTGCTAGAGAGGTCCGGAGTGGAAACACCATATATTTT.

This clonotype was detected a few times. The rearrangement uses TRBV5-1 and TRBJ2-1; the match to TRBD1 covers 7 bases. The CDR3 is 16 residues long. CDR1 is SGHRS and CDR2 is YFSETQ in the germline V gene. The junction had 7 bases not matched to a gene; V was cut back by 0 bases and J by 4 bases. As DNA, the CDR3 is TGCGCCAGCAGCTTGGGGGACAGAGATATATACAATGAGCAGTTCTTC. Protein: CASSLGDRDIYNEQFF.

This chain links TRBV11-2 with TRBJ1-3, with D unclear. The CDR3 has 15 residues. Per the germline V gene, CDR1 is SGHAT and CDR2 is FQNNGV. V dropped 7 bases and J dropped 1 base, with 14 bases sitting between them. The chain's CDR3 is CASKRTRASGNTIYF. The CDR3 nucleotides read TGTGCCAGCAAAAGGACCCGGGCTTCTGGAAACACCATATATTTT.

This clonotype appeared many times. V is TRBV16 and J is TRBJ2-7, with D tentatively TRBD1 (5 bases). The germline V gene has CDR1 KGHSY and CDR2 FQNENV. The CDR3 loop spans 16 amino acids. V lost 0 bases to trimming and J lost 1 base, with 13 bases between them. The CDR3 DNA sequence: TGTGCCAGCAGCCAATCGGTCCAGGGCTCGTCCTACGAGCAGTACGTC. Its translation is CASSQSVQGSSYEQYV.

V and J are TRBV6-1 and TRBJ2-2, with TRBD1 matching 9 bases. Trimming took 7 bases from V and 4 from J; bases not matched to a gene: 13. The CDR3 runs 17 residues. CDR1 MNHNS and CDR2 SASEGT come from the germline V gene. This chain's CDR3 is CASTYGAGQGGTGELFF. The CDR3 DNA is TGTGCCAGCACCTACGGGGCGGGACAGGGCGGCACCGGGGAGCTGTTTTTT.

In its sample, this clonotype was seen once. V usage is TRBV7-9 and J usage is TRBJ2-1, with unresolved D. Germline values: CDR1 SEHNR, CDR2 FQNEAQ (reference sequence). Between the trimmed V and J ends, which lost 6 bases and 8 bases, there was a span of 14 bases. The length of the CDR3 is 13 residues. CDR3 sequence (DNA): TGTGCCAGCAGACCAGCTTACATGCATGAGCAGTTCTTC. This codes for CASRPAYMHEQFF.

The chain employs TRBV20-1 and TRBJ2-2; no clear D. Trimming pared 2 bases from V and 3 bases from J, leaving 10 bases between. The CDR3 sequence is 14 residues long. Germline lookup yields CDR1 DFQATT and CDR2 SNEGSKA (reference sequence). The CDR3 is CSARPAGYTGELFF. DNA of the CDR3: TGCAGTGCTAGACCTGCCGGGTACACCGGGGAGCTGTTTTTT.

This clonotype was picked up many times. This rearrangement joins TRBV5-6 to TRBJ2-2; the D is unclear. The V and J ends lost 4 bases and 1 base respectively, with 5 bases between them. Germline-derived CDR1 and CDR2 are SGHDT and YYEEEE. The CDR3 has 13 amino acids. CDR3 sequence: CASSTKNTGELFF. The CDR3 DNA sequence: TGTGCCAGCAGCACGAAGAACACCGGGGAGCTGTTTTTT.

This clonotype appeared many times. This chain links TRBV7-8 with TRBJ2-2; no clear D gene. Per the germline V gene, CDR1 is SGHVS and CDR2 is FQNEAQ. V was trimmed by 2 bases and J by 2 bases, leaving 9 bases between them. The CDR3 is 15 residues long. CDR3 protein: CASSLSWGNTGELFF. CDR3 sequence (DNA): TGTGCCAGCAGCTTAAGTTGGGGAAACACCGGGGAGCTGTTTTTT.

This sequence joins TRBV4-3 and TRBJ1-2, with D unresolved. Between the trimmed V and J ends, which lost 4 bases and 2 bases, there was a span of 11 bases. Germline CDR1 reads LGHNA; CDR2 reads YSLEER. This CDR3 comprises 14 residues. The CDR3 sequence is CASSPGMLNYGYTF. The CDR3 DNA reads as TGCGCCAGCAGCCCGGGGATGTTGAACTATGGCTACACCTTC.

This clonotype has a handful of counts. The chain employs TRBV6-4 and TRBJ2-3, with D uncertain. The CDR3 contains 12 residues. Germline V gene data show CDR1 as MRHNA and CDR2 as SNTAGT. V lost 5 bases, J lost 5 bases, and 8 bases lay in between. CDR3 bases: TGTGCCAGCAGTCGAGACGGAGATACGCAGTATTTT. Translated, it gives CASSRDGDTQYF.

J is TRBJ2-3 and V is TRBV10-3; 12 nucleotides agree with TRBD2. Trimming at V came to 2 bases and at J to 7 bases, leaving 4 bases not matched to a gene. The CDR3 has 15 residues. CDR1 is ENHRY, CDR2 SYGVKD, per germline. In DNA form, the CDR3 reads TGTGCCATCAGTGAGCCTAGCGGGGGGGCCAATACGCAGTATTTT. Residues: CAISEPSGGANTQYF.

The genes are TRBV5-6 and TRBJ1-6; 7 bases match TRBD1. Looked up from germline, CDR1 is SGHDT and CDR2 is YYEEEE. The CDR3 length is 14 residues. V trimming: 2 bases; J trimming: 5 bases; junction bases outside the gene matches: 1. CDR3 residues: CASSFGTDNSPLHF. The CDR3 nucleotides read TGTGCCAGCAGCTTCGGGACAGATAATTCACCCCTCCACTTT. Together with reference TRBV5-6 and TRBJ1-6, the CDR3 gives the full variable domain: DAGVTQSPTHLIKTRGQQVTLRCSPKSGHDTVSWYQQALGQGPQFIFQYYEEEERQRGNFPDRFSGHQFPNYSSELNVNALLLGDSALYLCASSFGTDNSPLHFGNGTRLTVT.

The chain is built from TRBV12-3 or TRBV12-4 and TRBJ1-3, with a weak D call TRBD1 (5 bases). Trimming cost V 7 bases and J 1 base, with 8 bases left between them. The CDR3 consists of 13 residues. The CDR3 DNA follows: TGTGCCAGCATGGAGGGGTCTGGAAACACCATATATTTT. Amino acids: CASMEGSGNTIYF.

This clonotype came up a few times. The chain links TRBV5-6 to TRBJ2-3; 10 bases are a match to TRBD1. Germline V lookup: CDR1 SGHDT, CDR2 YYEEEE. This CDR3 has 14 residues. V was pared by 4 bases and J by 8 bases, with 7 bases of the junction left unmatched. CDR3 DNA sequence: TGTGCCAGCAGCGTGGGACAGGGGCTGGGTACGCAGTATTTT. It is translated as CASSVGQGLGTQYF.

This clonotype was seen only a few times. This chain uses TRBV5-8 with TRBJ2-7; 8 nucleotides agree with TRBD1. Trimming took 2 bases from V and 2 from J; bases not matched to a gene: 3. This CDR3 contains 14 residues. CDR1 SGHTS and CDR2 YDEGEE come from the germline V gene. CDR3 sequence (DNA): TGTGCCAGCAGCTTACCAGGGGGCACCTACGAGCAGTACTTC. Encoded protein: CASSLPGGTYEQYF. The full variable domain, rest sourced from reference TRBV5-8 and TRBJ2-7, is EAGVTQSPTHLIKTRGQQATLRCSPISGHTSVYWYQQALGLGLQFLLWYDEGEERNRGNFPPRFSGRQFPNYSSELNVNALELEDSALYLCASSLPGGTYEQYFGPGTRLTVT.

This clonotype was seen a few times. This chain connects TRBV3-1 to TRBJ1-6; D is uncertain. The V end lost 0 bases, the J end lost 7 bases, and 10 bases lay between the germline ends. Germline CDR1 reads LGHDT; CDR2 reads YNNKEL (reference sequence). CDR3 length: 15 amino acids. DNA for the CDR3: TGTGCCAGCAGCCAAGATTACAGCGGGAATTCACCCCTCCACTTT. Its translation: CASSQDYSGNSPLHF.

The rearrangement links TRBV7-2 to TRBJ1-2; TRBD1 matches at 7 bases. CDR1 is SGHTA, CDR2 FQGNSA, per germline. The V and J ends lost 7 bases and 7 bases, in that order; junction bases with no gene match: 12. There are 14 residues in the CDR3. As DNA, the CDR3 is TGTGCCAGCACCCTCCTAGACAGGGACCTTGGCTACACCTTC. The encoded protein is CASTLLDRDLGYTF.

The DNA of the CDR3 is TGCGCCAGCGCGACCGGGACTCACAATGAGCAGTTCTTC. This translates into CASATGTHNEQFF. This sequence joins TRBV5-1 and TRBJ2-1; D might be TRBD2 (6 bases). CDR1 and CDR2 (germline): SGHRS, YFSETQ. The V end was cut by 7 bases, the J end by 5 bases, with 13 bases between. This CDR3 is 13 amino acids long.

This chain uses TRBV4-1 with TRBJ1-6; a possible D gene is TRBD1 (5 bases). Germline V gene data show CDR1 as MGHRA and CDR2 as YSYEKL. There are 19 residues in the CDR3. Trimming cost V 4 bases and J 0 bases, with 19 bases left between them. The CDR3, as DNA: TGCGCCAGCAGCCCCTCCCCGGGACCGAAGAGCTCCTATAATTCACCCCTCCACTTT. Residues: CASSPSPGPKSSYNSPLHF.

The V gene is TRBV6-5, the J gene TRBJ2-3; 7 bases match TRBD2. The germline V gene encodes CDR1 MNHEY and CDR2 SVGAGI. The ends lost 4 bases at V and 5 bases at J; junction bases unmatched: 12. This CDR3 is 16 amino acids long. The CDR3 bases are TGTGCCAGCAGTTTTGATCGCGGGGGTGTTCGAGATACGCAGTATTTT. It encodes CASSFDRGGVRDTQYF.

The V call is TRBV5-5, the J call TRBJ2-1; no firm D call. The CDR3 has 16 residues. The germline CDR1 and CDR2 sequences are SGHKS and YYEKEE (reference sequence). Between the trimmed V and J ends, which lost 0 bases and 5 bases, there was a span of 15 bases. The CDR3 loop is CASSLDRWVRNNEQFF. As DNA, the CDR3 is TGTGCCAGCAGCTTGGATCGTTGGGTCAGAAACAATGAGCAGTTCTTC.

This clonotype was detected a few times. The V gene is TRBV27, the J gene TRBJ2-7; D not certain. CDR1 and CDR2 (germline): MNHEY, SMNVEV (reference sequence). V was pared by 3 bases and J by 2 bases, with 14 bases between. The length of the CDR3 is 15 residues. The CDR3 nucleotides are TGTGCCAGCAGTTTCGGTAGTAGCACTGCCTACGAGCAGTACTTC. Translation: CASSFGSSTAYEQYF.

The genes are TRBV7-2 and TRBJ2-5, with 9 bases matching TRBD1. The CDR3 consists of 15 residues. Looked up from germline, CDR1 is SGHTA and CDR2 is FQGNSA. V shed 6 bases and J 3 bases; nucleotides not matched to a gene: 8. In DNA form, the CDR3 reads TGTGCCAGCAGATCAGCCGGGACAGGGAAAGAGACCCAGTACTTC. Amino acid sequence: CASRSAGTGKETQYF.

The V call is TRBV27, the J call TRBJ2-3; no clear D gene. Germline values: CDR1 MNHEY, CDR2 SMNVEV (reference sequence). CDR3 size: 12 residues. Trimming removed 6 bases from V and 7 bases from J, with 11 bases in between. DNA of the CDR3: TGTGCCAGCAGGACAAGTGCAAATACGCAGTATTTT. It yields the protein CASRTSANTQYF.

CDR3 region: CASSGRDRGSEKLFF. The CDR3 coding sequence is TGTGCCAGCAGCGGACGGGACAGGGGGTCTGAAAAACTGTTTTTT. The chain couples TRBV7-2 to TRBJ1-4; 11 bases are a match to TRBD1. V lost 5 bases to trimming and J lost 7 bases; unmatched junction nucleotides: 6. Per the germline V gene, CDR1 is SGHTA and CDR2 is FQGNSA. This CDR3 has 15 residues.

This clonotype was counted between two and nine times. The chain couples TRBV10-3 to TRBJ2-1, with 8 bases identical to TRBD2. The V and J ends lost 8 bases and 7 bases, in that order; junction bases with no gene match: 25. CDR1 ENHRY and CDR2 SYGVKD come from the germline V gene. The CDR3 length is 19 residues. CDR3 in amino acids: CAIGGGDSSGGLPLNEQFF. In DNA, the CDR3 is TGTGCCATCGGGGGGGGGGACTCCAGCGGGGGCCTCCCGCTTAATGAGCAGTTCTTC.

This clonotype was seen only a few times. One end of the junction fails to match germline, which may point to a read error. Here the CDR3 DNA reads TGCGCCAGCAGTGAGTGGGCAGGGAAACCGTCCTTC. It translates to CASSEWAGKPSF. This chain links TRBV10-2 with TRBJ1-2, with D possibly TRBD1 on 5 matching bases. Germline V gene lookup returns CDR1 WSHSY and CDR2 SAAADI. This CDR3 spans 12 amino acids.